This T cell receptor (beta chain) was recorded in a study of cytomegalovirus exposure and HLA in healthy donors. Amplification used 60 Vbeta primers and 13 Jbeta primers. The protocol was immunoSEQ multiplex PCR, while the TCRdb copy is restricted to in-frame clones and leaves out a portion. The sample records 200,000 or so clones, around 86% being singletons. This CDR3 is 11 amino acids long. Looked up from germline, CDR1 is SNHLY and CDR2 is FYNNEI. Between the trimmed V and J ends, which lost 7 bases and 4 bases, there was a span of 7 bases. Unrecorded immune exposures were likely, despite nominal health at sampling.

V usage is TRBV2 and J usage is TRBJ2-5, with TRBD2 as a possible D gene (5 bases). The sample was PBMCs. This receptor was taken from a woman between 18 and 29 years old in good health and CMV-seronegative. The CDR3 DNA reads TGTGCCAGCAATCGGGGAGAGACCCAGTACTTC. Protein product: CASNRGETQYF. The full variable domain, completed using reference TRBV2 and TRBJ2-5, is EPEVTQTPSHQVTQMGQEVILRCVPISNHLYFYWYRQILGQKVEFLVSFYNNEISEKSEIFDDQFSVERPDGSNFTLKIRSTKLEDSAMYFCASNRGETQYFGPGTRLLVL.